These 23 T cell receptor beta chains originate from one sample sequenced in a study of beta chain features in type 1 diabetes. Expressed TCRB transcripts were sequenced, since all the RNA that had been isolated was reverse transcribed. Sequenced by immunoSEQ multiplex PCR; TCRdb stores in-frame clones only, minus some. In the table there are 350,000 to 450,000 clones, 14% of which are singletons. The sequenced sample was naive CD4+ T cells from blood. Source of these receptors: a man aged 30 to 45 in good health.

This clone was picked up a small number of times. The chain uses TRBV6-5 and TRBJ2-7; TRBD1 is a possible D gene (5 bases). Germline V lookup: CDR1 MNHEY, CDR2 SVGAGI. Deletions cut 2 bases from V and 2 bases from J, with 7 bases between. This CDR3 contains 13 residues. The CDR3 reads CASSYRGPYEQYF. CDR3 nucleotides: TGTGCCAGCAGTTACAGGGGTCCCTACGAGCAGTACTTC.

CDR3 amino acids: CASSLQPPRQGSYEQYF. The CDR3 DNA sequence: TGTGCCAGCAGTTTGCAGCCTCCGAGGCAGGGGAGCTACGAGCAGTACTTC. This chain uses TRBV27 with TRBJ2-7, with a tentative D call TRBD1 (6 bases). Between the trimmed V and J ends, which lost 3 bases and 3 bases, there was a span of 21 bases. CDR3 length: 17 amino acids. Germline V gives CDR1 MNHEY, CDR2 SMNVEV (reference sequence).

The chain couples TRBV10-3 to TRBJ2-2, with unresolved D. Trimming removed 0 bases at V and 3 bases at J, with 8 bases between. Germline CDR1 and CDR2: ENHRY and SYGVKD. This CDR3 contains 15 residues. CDR3 coding DNA: TGTGCCATCAGTGAGTCGGCTAGGGACACCGGGGAGCTGTTTTTT. As protein: CAISESARDTGELFF.

This clone was observed many times. The rearrangement uses TRBV29-1 and TRBJ2-4; D might be TRBD1 (5 bases). V dropped 0 bases and J dropped 2 bases, with 11 bases sitting between them. The CDR3 spans 15 residues. CDR1 SQVTM and CDR2 ANQGSEA come from the germline V gene. CDR3 protein: CSVEDRAVTKNIQYF. Written as DNA, the CDR3 is TGCAGCGTTGAAGACAGGGCGGTCACCAAAAACATTCAGTACTTC.

Concerning this clone itself: Other DNA sequences in the same sample also yield this CDR3. The rearrangement uses TRBV10-3 and TRBJ2-5; D not certain. The V and J ends lost 0 bases and 5 bases respectively, with 4 bases between them. The CDR3 consists of 12 residues. From germline, CDR1 is ENHRY and CDR2 SYGVKD. This chain's CDR3 is CAISESGETQYF. The DNA for the CDR3 is TGTGCCATCAGTGAGTCAGGGGAGACCCAGTACTTC.

This clone was counted only a few times. This sequence joins TRBV6-5 and TRBJ1-1, with a possible D match to TRBD1 (5 bases). Between the trimmed V and J ends, which lost 0 bases and 4 bases, there was a span of 9 bases. CDR1 is MNHEY, CDR2 SVGAGI, per germline. The CDR3 contains 14 residues. The DNA of the CDR3 is TGTGCCAGCAGTTACTCTCCGGGGGGCACTGAAGCTTTCTTT. As protein: CASSYSPGGTEAFF.

This clone was observed a handful of times. The chain recombines TRBV5-1 with TRBJ2-5; possibly TRBD1 for D (5 bases). V shed 3 bases and J shed 2 bases, with 11 bases lying between them. The CDR3 spans 14 residues. CDR1 is SGHRS, CDR2 YFSETQ, per germline. The DNA for the CDR3 is TGCGCCAGCAGCTCGTCAGGGAAACAAGAGACCCAGTACTTC. Its translation: CASSSSGKQETQYF.

There are a few counts of this clone. The chain couples TRBV7-2 to TRBJ2-3, with D uncertain. The CDR3 sequence is 15 residues long. V dropped 0 bases and J dropped 3 bases, with 10 bases sitting between them. Per the germline V gene, CDR1 is SGHTA and CDR2 is FQGNSA. CDR3 nucleotides: TGTGCCAGCAGCTTAGCCTGGTCGCGAACAGATACGCAGTATTTT. Amino acid sequence: CASSLAWSRTDTQYF.

This clone was counted only a few times. V is TRBV5-4 and J is TRBJ2-7, with D tentatively TRBD1 or TRBD2 (5 bases each). The V end lost 1 base, the J end lost 0 bases, and 14 bases lay between the germline ends. CDR3 length equals 16 residues. Germline loops: CDR1 SGHNT, CDR2 YYREEE (reference sequence). The CDR3: CASSLSPGRSSYEQYV. The CDR3 DNA sequence: TGTGCCAGCAGCTTGTCCCCGGGACGCAGCTCCTACGAGCAGTACGTC.

This clone appeared a few times. The rearrangement links TRBV7-2 to TRBJ2-3, with 7 bases fitting TRBD2. This CDR3 has 15 residues. V was pared by 8 bases and J by 3 bases, with 11 bases of the junction left unmatched. The germline gives CDR1 SGHTA, CDR2 FQGNSA. CDR3 region: CASGGGGSPTDTQYF. For the CDR3, the DNA is TGTGCCAGCGGAGGTGGCGGGAGTCCAACAGATACGCAGTATTTT.

V and J are TRBV2 and TRBJ2-7, with 7 bases identical to TRBD1. The CDR3 has 13 amino acids. Germline trimming cut 9 bases from V and 2 bases from J; bases unmatched to any gene: 7. Looked up from germline, CDR1 is SNHLY and CDR2 is FYNNEI. CDR3 residues: CASNQDRTYEQYF. As DNA, the CDR3 is TGTGCCAGTAACCAGGACAGGACCTACGAGCAGTACTTC.

This clone was recorded only once. The J gene is TRBJ2-7, the V gene TRBV11-2; D is unresolved. Trimming left V 3 bases short and J 2 bases short, with 11 bases between. The CDR3 spans 14 residues. The germline CDR1 and CDR2 sequences are SGHAT and FQNNGV. For the CDR3, the DNA is TGTGCCAGCAGCTTCGAAGGGATCGCCTACGAGCAGTACGTC. Translating gives CASSFEGIAYEQYV.

The rearrangement links TRBV27 to TRBJ1-1; D might be TRBD1 (6 bases). CDR3 length: 16 amino acids. Between the trimmed V and J ends, which lost 4 bases and 0 bases, there was a span of 15 bases. The V gene's germline CDR1 is MNHEY and CDR2 SMNVEV (reference sequence). DNA of the CDR3: TGTGCCAGCAGTTACCTCAGGGGAGTCATGAACACTGAAGCTTTCTTT. It is translated as CASSYLRGVMNTEAFF.

V gene TRBV21-1 combines with J gene TRBJ2-2; the D call TRBD2 from the table was never checked on the DNA. TRBV21-1 is shown as a pseudogene. The CDR3 is 17 residues long. CDR3 bases: TGTGCCAGCAGCTCCATCGCTGTTGGCGGATCCACCGGGGAGCTGTTTTTT. The encoded protein is CASSSIAVGGSTGELFF.

This clone was detected only a few times. The J gene is TRBJ2-3, the V gene TRBV7-2, with TRBD2 matching over 9 bases. The CDR3 sequence is 16 residues long. The V and J ends lost 5 bases and 6 bases, in that order; junction bases with no gene match: 12. Germline CDR1 SGHTA, CDR2 FQGNSA. CDR3 nucleotide sequence: TGTGCCAGCAGCCGGCCATGGCGGGAGGGGGCGGATACGCAGTATTTT. This codes for CASSRPWREGADTQYF. The whole variable domain, filled in from reference TRBV7-2 and TRBJ2-3, reads GAGVSQSPSNKVTEKGKDVELRCDPISGHTALYWYRQSLGQGLEFLIYFQGNSAPDKSGLPSDRFSAERTGGSVSTLTIQRTQQEDSAVYLCASSRPWREGADTQYFGPGTRLTVL.

The CDR3 DNA reads as TGTGCCAGCAGTTCCGTCGTCATATATGGCTACACCTTC. It translates to CASSSVVIYGYTF. The genes are TRBV28 and TRBJ1-2; D not resolved. Germline CDR1 is MDHEN and CDR2 is SYDVKM. There are 13 residues in the CDR3. V was trimmed by 4 bases and J by 5 bases, leaving 11 bases between them.

This clone was picked up a small number of times. The V gene is TRBV14, the J gene TRBJ2-1; D gene uncertain. V was cut by 4 bases and J by 0 bases, with 10 bases left in between. The CDR3 contains 15 residues. Per germline, CDR1 SGHDN and CDR2 FVKESK. Here the CDR3 reads CASSLLDYSYNEQFF. For the CDR3, the DNA is TGTGCCAGCAGCCTGCTGGATTACTCCTACAATGAGCAGTTCTTC.

This clone was detected only a few times. V usage is TRBV11-2 and J usage is TRBJ2-7; unclear D gene. This CDR3 comprises 15 residues. With 5 bases removed from V and 0 bases from J, the gap between germline ends came to 14 bases. Germline V gene sequence: CDR1 SGHAT, CDR2 FQNNGV. DNA of the CDR3: TGTGCCAGCAGCCCGAGGACGTTAAGCTCCTACGAGCAGTACTTC. This gives the protein CASSPRTLSSYEQYF.

Only a few counts were recorded for this clone. V gene TRBV7-9 combines with J gene TRBJ1-1, with TRBD1 matching over 8 bases. In germline, CDR1 is SEHNR, CDR2 FQNEAQ (reference sequence). V shed 4 bases and J 6 bases; nucleotides not matched to a gene: 7. CDR3 size: 14 residues. The CDR3 nucleotides read TGTGCCAGCAGCTCGGGACAGGTGCGAGCTGAAGCTTTCTTT. This gives the protein CASSSGQVRAEAFF.

The chain carries TRBV11-3 and TRBJ2-5; D is possibly TRBD2 (5 bases). V lost 3 bases, J lost 2 bases, and 10 bases lay in between. The CDR3 covers 14 residues. Germline V lookup: CDR1 SGHNT, CDR2 YENEEA. CDR3 nucleotide sequence: TGTGCCAGCAGCTTTCGCCCGGGACAAGAGACCCAGTACTTC. Translating it yields CASSFRPGQETQYF.

The chain employs TRBV29-1 and TRBJ1-2; D not resolved. Germline V lookup: CDR1 SQVTM, CDR2 ANQGSEA. This CDR3 comprises 13 residues. V was cut by 7 bases and J by 4 bases, with 16 bases left in between. CDR3 sequence: CSASRTDSYGYTF. Written as DNA, the CDR3 is TGCAGCGCATCCAGGACGGACTCCTATGGCTACACCTTC.

The chain recombines TRBV30 with TRBJ1-1; the D is unclear. V was shortened by 3 bases and J by 11 bases, with 31 bases between the two germline ends. Germline values: CDR1 GTSNPN, CDR2 SVGIG (reference sequence). There are 17 residues in the CDR3. In nucleotides, the CDR3 is TGTGCCTGGAGCCGAGCCCCGACAAATCCCCCTTCGGGGTGGGCTTTCTTT. Amino acids: CAWSRAPTNPPSGWAFF. The variable domain in full, completed from reference TRBV30 and TRBJ1-1, reads SQTIHQWPATLVQPVGSPLSLECTVEGTSNPNLYWYRQAAGRGLQLLFYSVGIGQISSEVPQNLSASRPQDRQFILSSKKLLLSDSGFYLCAWSRAPTNPPSGWAFFGQGTRLTVV.

The chain is built from TRBV15 and TRBJ2-3; no firm D call. Per germline, CDR1 LNHNV and CDR2 YYDKDF (reference sequence). Trimming removed 0 bases at V and 4 bases at J, with 11 bases between. CDR3 size: 15 residues. DNA for the CDR3: TGTGCCACCAGCAGAGAGGCAGGAATCTCAGATACGCAGTATTTT. Its protein is CATSREAGISDTQYF.